This T cell receptor beta chain was sequenced during a study of cytomegalovirus exposure and HLA in healthy donors. The ends lost 2 bases at V and 4 bases at J; junction bases unmatched: 6. Germline V gene sequence: CDR1 WNHNN, CDR2 SYGVQD (reference sequence). The CDR3 loop spans 16 amino acids. Study-wide results and caveats: Among the most significant clusters, several appeared linked to common viral pathogens in a later analysis.

As regards this clone: Its matching antigen is unknown.

Both 60 Vbeta primers and 13 Jbeta primers went into the PCR. Assay used: immunoSEQ multiplex PCR; TCRdb lists only in-frame clones, some missing. The repertoire holds 120,000 or so clones, with about 62% as singletons. The specimen sequenced was PBMCs. The chain joins TRBV10-1 to TRBJ2-1, with 9 positions matching TRBD2. The TCR comes from a woman in her 40s in good health and CMV-seropositive. This CDR3 reads CASSERLAGRYNEQFF. Written as DNA, the CDR3 is TGCGCCAGCAGTGAGAGGCTAGCGGGACGGTACAATGAGCAGTTCTTC.